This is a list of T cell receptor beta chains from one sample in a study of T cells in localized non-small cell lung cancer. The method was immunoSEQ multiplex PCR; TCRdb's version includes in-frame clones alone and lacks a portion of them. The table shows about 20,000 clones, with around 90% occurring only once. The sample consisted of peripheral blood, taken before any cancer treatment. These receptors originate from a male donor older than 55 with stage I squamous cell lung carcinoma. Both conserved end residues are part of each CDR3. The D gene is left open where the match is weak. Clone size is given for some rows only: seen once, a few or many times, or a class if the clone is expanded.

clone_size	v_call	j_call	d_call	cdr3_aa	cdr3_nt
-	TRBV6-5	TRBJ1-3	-	CASIETSGNTIYF	TGTGCCAGCATCGAAACGTCTGGAAACACCATATATTTT
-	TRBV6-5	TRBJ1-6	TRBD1	CASSPQGANSPLHF	TGTGCCAGCAGCCCCCAGGGGGCTAATTCACCCCTCCACTTT
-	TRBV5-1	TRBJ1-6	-	CASSLSSGNNSPLHF	TGCGCCAGCAGCTTGTCTTCGGGGAATAATTCACCCCTCCACTTT
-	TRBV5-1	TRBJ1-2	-	CASSLSQSGDGYTF	TGCGCCAGCAGCTTGTCGCAGTCCGGGGATGGCTACACCTTC
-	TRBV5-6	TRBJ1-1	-	CASKPQDAPFMNTEAFF	TGTGCCAGCAAACCTCAGGACGCGCCCTTTATGAACACTGAAGCTTTCTTT
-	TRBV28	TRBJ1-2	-	CASSSRANYGYTF	TGTGCCAGCAGTAGTCGGGCTAACTATGGCTACACCTTC
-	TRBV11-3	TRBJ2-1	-	CASSLAAKDEQFF	TGTGCCAGCAGCTTAGCGGCGAAGGATGAGCAGTTCTTC
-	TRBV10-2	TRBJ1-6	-	CASCREENSPLHF	TGCGCCAGCTGCCGGGAGGAGAATTCACCCCTCCACTTT
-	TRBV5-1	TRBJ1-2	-	CASRNPPGGGDYGYTF	TGCGCCAGCAGGAACCCCCCCGGGGGGGGAGACTATGGCTACACCTTC
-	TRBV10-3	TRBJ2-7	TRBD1	CAISGQGAEQYF	TGTGCCATCAGCGGACAGGGGGCCGAGCAGTACTTC
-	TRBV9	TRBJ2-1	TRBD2	CASSGTSGEQFF	TGTGCCAGCAGCGGCACTAGCGGAGAGCAGTTCTTC
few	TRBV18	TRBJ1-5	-	CASSPRYGDGDPNQPQHF	TGTGCCAGCTCACCACGGTACGGGGACGGAGATCCCAATCAGCCCCAGCATTTT
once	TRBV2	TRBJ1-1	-	CASRQGLENTEAFF	TGTGCCAGCAGACAGGGTTTAGAGAACACTGAAGCTTTCTTT
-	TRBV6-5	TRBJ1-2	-	CASKLGQPYGYTF	TGTGCCAGCAAACTGGGGCAGCCCTATGGCTACACCTTC
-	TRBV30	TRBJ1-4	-	CAWSVGNGDEKLFF	TGTGCCTGGAGTGTGGGGAACGGGGATGAAAAACTGTTTTTT
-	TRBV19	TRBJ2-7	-	CASSIRGQNSREQYF	TGTGCCAGTAGTATACGCGGACAGAACTCGAGGGAGCAGTACTTC
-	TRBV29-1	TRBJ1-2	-	CSVGRTGDYGYTF	TGCAGCGTTGGCCGAACAGGAGACTATGGCTACACCTTC
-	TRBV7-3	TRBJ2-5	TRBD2	CASSLAGRAVETQYF	TGTGCCAGCAGCCTGGCAGGGAGGGCTGTAGAGACCCAGTACTTC
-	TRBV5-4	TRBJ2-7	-	CASQRDPYSYEQYF	TGTGCCAGCCAGAGAGATCCTTACTCCTACGAGCAGTACTTC
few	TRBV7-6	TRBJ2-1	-	CASSFFLGLQDEQFF	TGTGCCAGCAGCTTTTTTTTAGGTCTTCAGGATGAGCAGTTCTTC
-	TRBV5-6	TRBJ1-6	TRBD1	CASSRGQIAYNSPLHF	TGTGCCAGCAGCCGGGGACAGATCGCCTATAATTCACCCCTCCACTTT
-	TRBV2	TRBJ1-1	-	CASTDWAPGTEAFF	TGTGCCAGTACCGACTGGGCCCCCGGCACTGAAGCTTTCTTT
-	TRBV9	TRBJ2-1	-	CASSRGLSPTYNEQFF	TGTGCCAGCAGCCGCGGACTTTCCCCTACCTACAATGAGCAGTTCTTC
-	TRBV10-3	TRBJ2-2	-	CAISGLNTGELFF	TGTGCCATCAGTGGACTTAACACCGGGGAGCTGTTTTTT
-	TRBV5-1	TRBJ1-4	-	CASREGGRLFF	TGCGCCAGCAGGGAGGGGGGACGACTGTTTTTT
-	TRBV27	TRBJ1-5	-	CASSSRGEFQPQHF	TGTGCCAGCAGTTCAAGGGGGGAATTTCAGCCCCAGCATTTT
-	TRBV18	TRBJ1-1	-	CASSPIVNTEAFF	TGTGCCAGCTCACCAATCGTGAACACTGAAGCTTTCTTT
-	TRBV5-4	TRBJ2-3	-	CASSKVGLTDTQYF	TGTGCCAGCAGCAAGGTCGGACTCACAGATACGCAGTATTTT
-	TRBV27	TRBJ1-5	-	CASSLSGYVGGGGNQPQHF	TGTGCCAGCAGTTTATCAGGGTACGTTGGGGGAGGAGGCAATCAGCCCCAGCATTTT
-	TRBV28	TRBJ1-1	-	CASSPRGGGQARRWTTEAFF	TGTGCCAGCAGTCCTCGTGGCGGGGGGCAGGCTCGCAGGTGGACCACTGAAGCTTTCTTT
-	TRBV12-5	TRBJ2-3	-	CASGFQGTDTQYF	TGTGCTAGTGGTTTCCAGGGGACAGATACGCAGTATTTT
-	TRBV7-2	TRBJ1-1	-	CASSLGRTAVMNTEAFF	TGTGCCAGCAGCTTAGGTCGGACAGCCGTTATGAACACTGAAGCTTTCTTT
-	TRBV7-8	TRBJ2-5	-	CASSRIPGQQETQYF	TGTGCCAGCAGCCGCATACCGGGACAACAAGAGACCCAGTACTTC
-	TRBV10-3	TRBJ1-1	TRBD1	CAINPGTGDTEAFF	TGTGCCATCAATCCCGGGACAGGTGACACTGAAGCTTTCTTT
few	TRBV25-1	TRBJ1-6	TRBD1	CASSETGWNSPLHF	TGTGCCAGCAGTGAGACAGGGTGGAATTCACCCCTCCACTTT
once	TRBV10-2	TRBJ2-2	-	CASSETPAGTGELFF	TGCGCCAGCAGTGAAACACCGGCGGGGACCGGGGAGCTGTTTTTT
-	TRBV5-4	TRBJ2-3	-	CASSLEQGTDTQYF	TGTGCCAGCAGCTTGGAACAGGGCACAGATACGCAGTATTTT
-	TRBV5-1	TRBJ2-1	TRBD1	CASSISGQGYNEQFF	TGCGCCAGCAGCATATCGGGACAGGGATACAATGAGCAGTTCTTC
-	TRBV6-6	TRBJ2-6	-	CASSLGANVLTF	TGTGCCAGCAGTCTTGGGGCCAACGTCCTGACTTTC
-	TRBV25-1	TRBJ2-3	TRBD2	CASSEEIPPAGETDTQYF	TGTGCCAGCAGTGAAGAGATCCCACCAGCGGGGGAGACAGATACGCAGTATTTT
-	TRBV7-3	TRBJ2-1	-	CASSPTSGLYNEQFF	TGTGCCAGCAGCCCGACCAGTGGGCTCTACAATGAGCAGTTCTTC
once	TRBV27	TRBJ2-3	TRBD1	CASSLLGTELTDTQYF	TGTGCCAGCAGTTTATTAGGGACAGAGCTCACAGATACGCAGTATTTT
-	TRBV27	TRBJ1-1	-	CASSLDGMNTEAFF	TGTGCCAGCAGTTTAGACGGCATGAACACTGAAGCTTTCTTT
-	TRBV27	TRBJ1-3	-	CASSPAGPVNTIYF	TGTGCCAGCAGTCCCGCGGGGCCGGTGAACACCATATATTTT
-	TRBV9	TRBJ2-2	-	CASSLGWGNTGELFF	TGTGCCAGCAGCCTTGGTTGGGGGAACACCGGGGAGCTGTTTTTT
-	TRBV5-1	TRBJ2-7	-	CASSPIGGAYEQYF	TGCGCCAGCAGCCCAATAGGGGGGGCCTACGAGCAGTACTTC
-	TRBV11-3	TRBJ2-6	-	CASSYREGVSGANVLTF	TGTGCCAGCAGCTACAGGGAAGGGGTCTCTGGGGCCAACGTCCTGACTTTC
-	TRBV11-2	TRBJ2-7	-	CASSRGPLGDDEQYF	TGTGCCAGCAGCCGTGGGCCCCTAGGTGACGACGAGCAGTACTTC
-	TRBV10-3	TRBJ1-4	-	CAISEVATNEKLFF	TGTGCCATCAGTGAGGTCGCAACTAATGAAAAACTGTTTTTT
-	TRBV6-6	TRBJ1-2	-	CASNPQAARDGYTF	TGTGCCAGCAATCCCCAAGCGGCTAGGGATGGCTACACCTTC
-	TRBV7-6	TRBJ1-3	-	CASSLSGTSSGNTIYF	TGTGCCAGCAGCTTATCCGGGACAAGCTCTGGAAACACCATATATTTT
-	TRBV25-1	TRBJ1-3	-	CASSAPGGFGNTIYF	TGTGCCAGCAGTGCCCCCGGGGGATTTGGAAACACCATATATTTT
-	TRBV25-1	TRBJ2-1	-	CASSQLTGSRNEQFF	TGTGCCAGCAGTCAGTTGACTGGGTCGAGGAATGAGCAGTTCTTC
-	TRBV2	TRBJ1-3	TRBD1	CASRTGSGNTIYF	TGTGCCAGCCGGACAGGCTCTGGAAACACCATATATTTT
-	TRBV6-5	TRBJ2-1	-	CASSYGRAKNNEQFF	TGTGCCAGCAGTTACGGCCGGGCGAAAAACAATGAGCAGTTCTTC
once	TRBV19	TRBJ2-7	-	CASSIGLPYEQYF	TGTGCCAGTAGTATAGGATTACCTTACGAGCAGTACTTC
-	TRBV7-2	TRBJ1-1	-	CASSLGRIRTEAFF	TGTGCCAGCAGCTTAGGCCGAATTCGTACTGAAGCTTTCTTT
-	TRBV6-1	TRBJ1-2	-	CASRESANYGYTF	TGTGCCAGCAGGGAGTCAGCTAACTATGGCTACACCTTC
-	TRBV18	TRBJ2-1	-	CASSPSTGNHEQFF	TGTGCCAGCTCACCTAGTACCGGGAACCATGAGCAGTTCTTC